The 30 T cell receptor beta chains below come from one sample, sequenced in a study of T cell repertoires in cytomegalovirus infection. From the reads, TCRdb called clonotypes with MiXCR, one entry per CDR3 protein. The table includes about 440,000 distinct CDR3 sequences, 30% to 40% detected once. The specimen was PBMCs. The receptors stem from a human donor in good health (CMV status not recorded). Some clones in this sample may be carry-over from other donors' samples.

This clonotype was detected a few times. The chain carries TRBV19 and TRBJ1-1; TRBD1 matches at 9 bases. In germline, CDR1 is LNHDA, CDR2 SQIVND (reference sequence). The CDR3 is 15 residues long. The ends lost 5 bases at V and 2 bases at J; junction bases unmatched: 6. This CDR3 is CASSVDRGFNTEAFF. Written as DNA, the CDR3 is TGTGCCAGTAGTGTGGACAGGGGATTTAACACTGAAGCTTTCTTT.

In nucleotides, the CDR3 is TGTGCCAGCAGGATAGCCGGGACAGGGGACTATGGCTACACCTTC. This gives the protein CASRIAGTGDYGYTF. V usage is TRBV28 and J usage is TRBJ1-2, with 10 bases that match TRBD1. CDR3 length equals 15 residues. J was trimmed by 3 bases and V by 6 bases; bases with no gene match: 7. The germline V gene has CDR1 MDHEN and CDR2 SYDVKM.

This chain uses TRBV4-2 with TRBJ2-3; D is undetermined. V lost 3 bases, J lost 0 bases, and 13 bases lay in between. This CDR3 is 16 amino acids long. The V gene's germline CDR1 is LGHNA and CDR2 YNFKEQ. DNA for the CDR3: TGTGCCAGCAGCCAGGAGACTGGATTTAGCACAGATACGCAGTATTTT. This encodes CASSQETGFSTDTQYF.

The rearrangement joins TRBV7-4 to TRBJ2-2, with 8 bases lining up with TRBD2. The V and J ends lost 8 bases and 1 base, in that order; junction bases with no gene match: 15. There are 18 residues in the CDR3. The germline CDR1 and CDR2 sequences are SGHVT and SQSDAQ. CDR3 region: CASPEGIAGNLNTGELFF. In DNA, the CDR3 is TGTGCCAGCCCTGAGGGAATAGCGGGGAACCTGAACACCGGGGAGCTGTTTTTT. The full variable domain, its missing parts supplied by reference TRBV7-4 and TRBJ2-2, is GAGVSQSPRYKVAKRGRDVALRCDSISGHVTLYWYRQTLGQGSEVLTYSQSDAQRDKSGRPSGRFSAERPERSVSTLKIQRTEQGDSAVYLCASPEGIAGNLNTGELFFGEGSRLTVL.

The rearrangement links TRBV5-5 to TRBJ1-6; D is perhaps TRBD1 (5 bases). The CDR3 is made up of 14 amino acids. Germline CDR1 SGHKS, CDR2 YYEKEE (reference sequence). V lost 2 bases to trimming and J lost 14 bases, with 17 bases between them. The CDR3 DNA reads TGTGCCAGCAGCTTCAAGACCGACCAGGGAACCCTCCACTTT. Translated: CASSFKTDQGTLHF.

Ten or more counts support this clonotype. The V gene is TRBV7-9, the J gene TRBJ1-1; D gene ambiguous. The CDR3 is 12 amino acids. CDR1 and CDR2 from the germline V gene are SEHNR and FQNEAQ (reference sequence). Trimming cost V 5 bases and J 7 bases, with 11 bases left between them. Here the CDR3 DNA reads TGTGCCAGCAGCCCTGGCGGCGTTGAAGCTTTCTTT. Residues: CASSPGGVEAFF.

This clonotype was found many times. The V gene is TRBV7-9, the J gene TRBJ2-7; D is unresolved. Germline V CDR1 and CDR2: SEHNR, FQNEAQ (reference sequence). This CDR3 is 12 amino acids long. The V end was cut by 5 bases, the J end by 4 bases, with 9 bases between. The CDR3 region has the DNA TGTGCCAGCAGCCCCTATTCTTACGAGCAGTACTTC. It yields the protein CASSPYSYEQYF.

This sequence joins TRBV20-1 and TRBJ2-1, with 7 positions matching TRBD2. V lost 5 bases and J lost 5; bases outside the gene matches: 12. This CDR3 has 15 amino acids. Germline CDR1 DFQATT, CDR2 SNEGSKA (reference sequence). The CDR3 bases are TGCAGTGCTGGGCCTCGGACTAGTAGGCACAATGAGCAGTTCTTC. Its protein is CSAGPRTSRHNEQFF.

As concerns this clonotype: The junction departs from the called germline gene at one end, perhaps through a read error. The genes are TRBV27 and TRBJ2-2, with TRBD1 identical over 8 bases. The germline CDR1 and CDR2 sequences are MNHEY and SMNVEV (reference sequence). This CDR3 contains 16 residues. This CDR3 reads CASSISGTGITGELFF. The CDR3 nucleotides read TGTGCCAGCAGTATATCCGGGACAGGCATCACCGGGGAGCTGTTTTTT.

The chain links TRBV5-1 to TRBJ1-2, with a tentative D call TRBD1 (6 bases). This CDR3 contains 15 residues. Germline V CDR1 and CDR2: SGHRS, YFSETQ. V lost 7 bases and J lost 0, with 16 bases in between. CDR3 nucleotides: TGCGCCAGCGGCACGGACAGTACCACTAACTATGGCTACACCTTC. Its protein is CASGTDSTTNYGYTF.

The chain couples TRBV6-5 to TRBJ2-7; TRBD2 aligns across 7 bases. This CDR3 has 13 residues. Germline CDR1 and CDR2: MNHEY and SVGAGI. With 6 bases clipped from V and 7 bases from J, the junction kept 9 bases outside the gene matches. CDR3 amino acids: CASSVGRGGEQYF. The CDR3 DNA reads TGTGCCAGCAGCGTAGGTCGGGGAGGGGAGCAGTACTTC.

The chain joins TRBV18 to TRBJ1-2; D is unresolved. The V and J ends lost 5 bases and 2 bases respectively, with 12 bases between them. The germline V gene encodes CDR1 KGHSH and CDR2 LQKENI. This CDR3 has 14 amino acids. This chain's CDR3 is CASSGSRANYGYTF. CDR3 DNA sequence: TGTGCCAGCTCAGGGTCTAGAGCAAACTATGGCTACACCTTC.

The chain joins TRBV12-3 or TRBV12-4 to TRBJ1-1; D call uncertain. This CDR3 spans 14 amino acids. V lost 2 bases and J 4 bases, leaving 11 bases between the germline ends. The CDR3 loop is CASSLKVAATEAFF. The CDR3 DNA sequence: TGTGCCAGCAGTTTAAAGGTGGCGGCCACTGAAGCTTTCTTT.

This chain joins TRBV7-9 and TRBJ1-4; D is unclear. CDR1 and CDR2 (germline): SEHNR, FQNEAQ (reference sequence). The CDR3 consists of 14 residues. V was shortened by 2 bases and J by 7 bases, with 11 bases between the two germline ends. CDR3 in DNA: TGTGCCAGCAGCTTATTTGTGACGGGTGAAAAACTGTTTTTT. Amino acids: CASSLFVTGEKLFF.

V and J are TRBV14 and TRBJ2-2; TRBD2 aligns across 11 bases. Germline CDR1 SGHDN, CDR2 FVKESK. V was clipped by 4 bases and J by 1 base; unmatched bases: 5. The CDR3 runs to 17 residues. The CDR3 sequence: CASSLPGLAGNTGELFF. The CDR3 DNA follows: TGTGCCAGCAGCCTGCCTGGACTAGCGGGGAACACCGGGGAGCTGTTTTTT. The complete variable domain, with remaining parts taken from reference TRBV14 and TRBJ2-2, reads EAGVTQFPSHSVIEKGQTVTLRCDPISGHDNLYWYRRVMGKEIKFLLHFVKESKQDESGMPNNRFLAERTGGTYSTLKVQPAELEDSGVYFCASSLPGLAGNTGELFFGEGSRLTVL.

In regard to this clonotype: Germline and junction disagree at one end, which may indicate a read error. This chain joins TRBV11-2 and TRBJ1-2; D is unresolved. This CDR3 spans 12 amino acids. Germline CDR1 is SGHAT and CDR2 is FQNNGV. CDR3 loop: CASSDAHYVYTF. Here the CDR3 DNA reads TGTGCCAGCAGCGACGCTCACTATGTCTACACCTTC.

This clonotype was observed at least ten times. The rearrangement uses TRBV12-3 or TRBV12-4 and TRBJ2-5, with 9 bases lining up with TRBD2. With V trimmed by 6 bases and J by 1 base, 3 bases remained unmatched. The CDR3 is made up of 14 amino acids. CDR3 loop: CASRKAGGQETQYF. Here the CDR3 DNA reads TGTGCCAGCAGGAAAGCGGGGGGCCAAGAGACCCAGTACTTC.

The chain combines TRBV6-5 with TRBJ1-1; no firm D call. V lost 4 bases to trimming and J lost 8 bases, with 11 bases between them. This CDR3 spans 12 amino acids. Germline lookup yields CDR1 MNHEY and CDR2 SVGAGI. As DNA, the CDR3 is TGTGCCAGCAGTTCCCTGAAGGGCGAAGCTTTCTTT. It is translated as CASSSLKGEAFF.

In this sample, this clonotype turned up once. The chain is built from TRBV10-3 and TRBJ2-7; 7 bases line up with TRBD1. V lost 4 bases to trimming and J lost 1 base; unmatched junction nucleotides: 7. The germline V gene has CDR1 ENHRY and CDR2 SYGVKD. This CDR3 is built from 15 residues. DNA of the CDR3: TGTGCCATCAGTGGGGCGACAGGGTTTTCCTACGAGCAGTACTTC. Amino acids: CAISGATGFSYEQYF.

This clonotype was detected ten times or more. CDR3 residues: CASSLDGGGFYEQYF. DNA for the CDR3: TGTGCCAGCAGCTTAGACGGCGGGGGGTTCTACGAGCAGTACTTC. The chain carries TRBV7-9 and TRBJ2-7, with 8 bases matching TRBD2. The CDR3 spans 15 residues. The V and J ends lost 1 base and 3 bases, in that order; junction bases with no gene match: 5. Germline lookup yields CDR1 SEHNR and CDR2 FQNEAQ (reference sequence).

On this clonotype itself: At one of its ends the junction is not consistent with the germline gene, which may arise from a read error. The genes are TRBV12-3 or TRBV12-4 and TRBJ2-6; the D gene is possibly TRBD1 (6 bases). CDR3 length: 15 residues. The CDR3 nucleotides read TGTGCCAGCGGGTTAGGGGGATCTGGGGCCAACGGCCTGTCTTTC. Encoded protein: CASGLGGSGANGLSF.

This clonotype was seen a few times. V is TRBV6-1 and J is TRBJ2-7; 7 nucleotides match TRBD2. The CDR3 runs to 14 residues. Germline V CDR1 and CDR2: MNHNS, SASEGT. V shed 5 bases and J 0 bases; nucleotides not matched to a gene: 4. Here the CDR3 DNA reads TGTGCCAGCAGTCAACTAGCGAGCTCCTACGAGCAGTACTTC. Protein sequence: CASSQLASSYEQYF.

The chain is built from TRBV25-1 and TRBJ2-7, with 8 bases aligning to TRBD1. Germline trimming cut 5 bases from V and 0 bases from J; bases unmatched to any gene: 3. Looked up from germline, CDR1 is MGHDK and CDR2 is SYGVNS. The length of the CDR3 is 14 residues. This CDR3 is CASSPDRDSYEQYF. In DNA form, the CDR3 reads TGTGCCAGCAGTCCGGACAGGGACTCCTACGAGCAGTACTTC.

This clonotype was detected a few times. This chain joins TRBV20-1 and TRBJ1-2; possibly TRBD1 for D (5 bases). CDR1 is DFQATT and CDR2 is SNEGSKA in the germline V gene (reference sequence). The CDR3 is made up of 15 amino acids. V was trimmed by 0 bases and J by 6 bases, leaving 17 bases between them. The CDR3 DNA reads as TGCAGTGCTAGAGATAAACAGCTTTCGGGGGATGGCTACACCTTC. Amino acid sequence: CSARDKQLSGDGYTF.

The chain recombines TRBV11-2 with TRBJ2-7; D remains ambiguous. Germline V lookup: CDR1 SGHAT, CDR2 FQNNGV. The germline V and J ends were trimmed by 2 bases and 2 bases, with 10 bases remaining between them. The CDR3 extends over 14 amino acids. The CDR3 sequence is CASSLNAATYEQYF. In DNA form, the CDR3 reads TGTGCCAGCAGCTTAAACGCAGCTACCTACGAGCAGTACTTC.

The sample holds a few counts of this clonotype. The rearrangement joins TRBV5-5 to TRBJ1-2, with D possibly TRBD1 on 5 matching bases. Per germline, CDR1 SGHKS and CDR2 YYEKEE (reference sequence). V lost 5 bases, J lost 7 bases, and 15 bases lay in between. This CDR3 comprises 13 residues. In DNA, the CDR3 is TGTGCCAGCAGTGGGCAGACGGGACCTGGCTACACCTTC. It is translated as CASSGQTGPGYTF.

This clonotype was seen a handful of times. The V and J genes are TRBV6-2 or TRBV6-3 and TRBJ1-2; D remains unclear. The length of the CDR3 is 16 residues. Trimming removed 5 bases at V and 4 bases at J, with 20 bases between. Germline-derived CDR1 and CDR2 are MNHEY and SVGEGT. CDR3 nucleotide sequence: TGTGCCAGCAGTCGAAGAAGGACCGATCTAGGCTATGGCTACACCTTC. It yields the protein CASSRRRTDLGYGYTF.

This clonotype turned up a few times. V and J are TRBV11-2 and TRBJ1-1; D gene unclear. CDR3 length: 13 amino acids. The V gene's germline CDR1 is SGHAT and CDR2 FQNNGV. V lost 5 bases, J lost 4 bases, and 11 bases lay in between. CDR3: CASSPSIITEAFF. In DNA, the CDR3 is TGTGCCAGCAGCCCAAGTATAATCACTGAAGCTTTCTTT.

This clonotype has a handful of counts. The chain couples TRBV4-2 to TRBJ2-1; 11 bases match TRBD2. V lost 0 bases, J lost 6 bases, and 4 bases stayed unmatched. Germline V CDR1 and CDR2: LGHNA, YNFKEQ. This CDR3 contains 16 residues. The CDR3 protein is CASSQEVTSGVNEQFF. Written as DNA, the CDR3 is TGTGCCAGCAGCCAAGAAGTGACTAGCGGGGTCAATGAGCAGTTCTTC.

The rearrangement joins TRBV7-7 to TRBJ2-2; D is undetermined. Germline V gives CDR1 SSHAT, CDR2 FNYEAQ (reference sequence). The CDR3 is 13 amino acids. V was trimmed by 2 bases and J by 6 bases, leaving 7 bases between them. CDR3 sequence: CASSLLIAGELFF. The CDR3 DNA is TGTGCCAGCAGCTTATTGATTGCCGGGGAGCTGTTTTTT.